This TCR beta chain was captured in a study of shared T cell receptors in the human thymus. Measured with immunoSEQ multiplex PCR; TCRdb has only the in-frame clones, and not every one. This table has over 650,000 clones, around 87% appearing once. This clone has only a few counts. The V gene end was trimmed by 5 bases and the J gene end by 6 bases; junction bases not matched to a gene: 7. Germline CDR1 SGHAT, CDR2 FQNNGV. The CDR3 runs to 17 residues. This sample was shared with a second study, whose subject was human thymus T cells. As that report states: The donors were infants in Finland with congenital heart defects, otherwise immunologically healthy. Thymic resections from corrective heart surgery supplied the tissue. Related reports documented highly overlapping thymic repertoires among unrelated individuals.

This chain uses TRBV11-2 with TRBJ2-4; 16 positions agree with TRBD2. This receptor was identified in a boy younger than two with a congenital heart defect. What was sequenced was thymocytes. The DNA for the CDR3 is TGTGCCAGCAGCCTGGGACTAGCGGGAGGGCCTAGAAACATTCAGTACTTC. Translated, it gives CASSLGLAGGPRNIQYF.